This T cell receptor (beta chain) was identified during a study of T cell repertoires in cytomegalovirus infection. For the study at large: Matching HLA type, along with CMV infection, was indicated by public TCR beta signatures.

Comments on this clonotype: Its antigen is undetermined.

Study observations and caveats: The ex vivo response showed dominance by HLA-C-restricted CMV-specific TCR beta clonotypes. Of the TCR beta families, the public ones yielded a cumulative frequency that identified carriers of CMV plus the relevant HLA.

TCRdb passed the reads through MiXCR, listing each CDR3 protein once. The sample records about 830,000 distinct CDR3 sequences, 32% being singletons. Here the sequenced sample was cultured CD8+ T cells from PBMCs, taken from culture after CMV antigen stimulation. The receptor was isolated from a human donor in good health (CMV status not recorded). Some clones in this sample may be carry-over from other donors' samples.

The CDR3 reads CASSPGPNPQGMSYGYTF. The CDR3 nucleotides are TGTGCCAGCAGCCCAGGGCCCAACCCACAGGGGATGAGCTATGGCTACACCTTC. The V gene is TRBV7-9, the J gene TRBJ1-2; 7 positions agree with TRBD1. CDR1 and CDR2 from the germline V gene are SEHNR and FQNEAQ (reference sequence). The ends lost 5 bases at V and 4 bases at J; junction bases unmatched: 19. The CDR3 length is 18 residues.